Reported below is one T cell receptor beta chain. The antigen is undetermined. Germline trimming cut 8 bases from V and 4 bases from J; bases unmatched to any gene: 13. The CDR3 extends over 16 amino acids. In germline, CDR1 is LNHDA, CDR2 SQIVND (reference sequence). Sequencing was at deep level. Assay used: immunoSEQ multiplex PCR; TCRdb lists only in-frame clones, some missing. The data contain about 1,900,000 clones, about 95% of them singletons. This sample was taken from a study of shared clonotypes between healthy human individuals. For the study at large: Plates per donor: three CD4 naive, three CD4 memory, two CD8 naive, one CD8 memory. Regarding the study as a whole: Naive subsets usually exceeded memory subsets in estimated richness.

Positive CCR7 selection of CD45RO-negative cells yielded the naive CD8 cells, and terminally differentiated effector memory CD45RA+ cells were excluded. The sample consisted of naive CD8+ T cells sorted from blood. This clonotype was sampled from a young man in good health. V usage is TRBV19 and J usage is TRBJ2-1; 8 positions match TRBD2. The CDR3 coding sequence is TGTGCCAGTTCCCCCTCACTAGCGGCCATTTACAATGAGCAGTTCTTC. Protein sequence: CASSPSLAAIYNEQFF.